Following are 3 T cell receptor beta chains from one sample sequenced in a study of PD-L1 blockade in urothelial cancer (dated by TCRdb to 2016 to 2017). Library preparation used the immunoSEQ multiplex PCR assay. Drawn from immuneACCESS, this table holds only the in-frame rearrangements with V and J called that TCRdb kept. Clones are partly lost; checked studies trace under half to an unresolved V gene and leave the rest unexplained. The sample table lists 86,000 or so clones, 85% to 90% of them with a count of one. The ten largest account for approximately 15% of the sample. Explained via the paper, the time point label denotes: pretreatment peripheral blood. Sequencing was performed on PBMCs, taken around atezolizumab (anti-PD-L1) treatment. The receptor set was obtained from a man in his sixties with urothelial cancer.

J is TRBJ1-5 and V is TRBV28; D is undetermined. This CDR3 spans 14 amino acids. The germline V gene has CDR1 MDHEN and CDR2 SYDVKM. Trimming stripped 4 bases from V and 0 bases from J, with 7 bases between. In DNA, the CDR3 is TGTGCCAGCAGTTCCCTACCTAGCAATCAGCCCCAGCATTTT. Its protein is CASSSLPSNQPQHF.

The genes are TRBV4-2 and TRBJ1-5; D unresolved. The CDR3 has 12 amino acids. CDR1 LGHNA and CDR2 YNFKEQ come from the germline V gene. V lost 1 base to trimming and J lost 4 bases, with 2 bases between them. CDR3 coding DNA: TGTGCCAGCAGCCAAGCAAATCAGCCCCAGCATTTT. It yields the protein CASSQANQPQHF.

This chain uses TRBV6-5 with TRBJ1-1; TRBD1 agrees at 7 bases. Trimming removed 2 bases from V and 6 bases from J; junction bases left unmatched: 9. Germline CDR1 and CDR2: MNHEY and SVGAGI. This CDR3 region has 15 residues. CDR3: CASSYGDRDGPEAFF. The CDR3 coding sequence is TGTGCCAGCAGTTACGGCGACAGGGATGGGCCTGAAGCTTTCTTT.